This TCR beta chain derives from a study of response to subunit inactivated influenza vaccine. The V end was cut by 4 bases, the J end by 2 bases, with 14 bases between. The CDR3 covers 15 residues. MiXCR, applied by TCRdb to the RT-PCR reads, yields one record per CDR3 protein. Seen here are 300,000 to 350,000 distinct CDR3 sequences, approximately 23% observed once, and the top ten hold 10%. Overall study findings and caveats: Each seasonal flu vaccination may recruit only limited new T cells, authors suggested.

This clonotype has a count of ten or more. As yet, its antigen is unknown. Material: PBMCs from blood, obtained less than 22 months after vaccination. The receptor was isolated from a man aged 50-75 years who received an inactivated influenza vaccine. This sequence joins TRBV12-3 or TRBV12-4 and TRBJ1-1; D unclear. In DNA form, the CDR3 reads TGTGCCAGCAGTTATGGCCGGGTGGGAAACACTGAAGCTTTCTTT. Amino acids: CASSYGRVGNTEAFF.